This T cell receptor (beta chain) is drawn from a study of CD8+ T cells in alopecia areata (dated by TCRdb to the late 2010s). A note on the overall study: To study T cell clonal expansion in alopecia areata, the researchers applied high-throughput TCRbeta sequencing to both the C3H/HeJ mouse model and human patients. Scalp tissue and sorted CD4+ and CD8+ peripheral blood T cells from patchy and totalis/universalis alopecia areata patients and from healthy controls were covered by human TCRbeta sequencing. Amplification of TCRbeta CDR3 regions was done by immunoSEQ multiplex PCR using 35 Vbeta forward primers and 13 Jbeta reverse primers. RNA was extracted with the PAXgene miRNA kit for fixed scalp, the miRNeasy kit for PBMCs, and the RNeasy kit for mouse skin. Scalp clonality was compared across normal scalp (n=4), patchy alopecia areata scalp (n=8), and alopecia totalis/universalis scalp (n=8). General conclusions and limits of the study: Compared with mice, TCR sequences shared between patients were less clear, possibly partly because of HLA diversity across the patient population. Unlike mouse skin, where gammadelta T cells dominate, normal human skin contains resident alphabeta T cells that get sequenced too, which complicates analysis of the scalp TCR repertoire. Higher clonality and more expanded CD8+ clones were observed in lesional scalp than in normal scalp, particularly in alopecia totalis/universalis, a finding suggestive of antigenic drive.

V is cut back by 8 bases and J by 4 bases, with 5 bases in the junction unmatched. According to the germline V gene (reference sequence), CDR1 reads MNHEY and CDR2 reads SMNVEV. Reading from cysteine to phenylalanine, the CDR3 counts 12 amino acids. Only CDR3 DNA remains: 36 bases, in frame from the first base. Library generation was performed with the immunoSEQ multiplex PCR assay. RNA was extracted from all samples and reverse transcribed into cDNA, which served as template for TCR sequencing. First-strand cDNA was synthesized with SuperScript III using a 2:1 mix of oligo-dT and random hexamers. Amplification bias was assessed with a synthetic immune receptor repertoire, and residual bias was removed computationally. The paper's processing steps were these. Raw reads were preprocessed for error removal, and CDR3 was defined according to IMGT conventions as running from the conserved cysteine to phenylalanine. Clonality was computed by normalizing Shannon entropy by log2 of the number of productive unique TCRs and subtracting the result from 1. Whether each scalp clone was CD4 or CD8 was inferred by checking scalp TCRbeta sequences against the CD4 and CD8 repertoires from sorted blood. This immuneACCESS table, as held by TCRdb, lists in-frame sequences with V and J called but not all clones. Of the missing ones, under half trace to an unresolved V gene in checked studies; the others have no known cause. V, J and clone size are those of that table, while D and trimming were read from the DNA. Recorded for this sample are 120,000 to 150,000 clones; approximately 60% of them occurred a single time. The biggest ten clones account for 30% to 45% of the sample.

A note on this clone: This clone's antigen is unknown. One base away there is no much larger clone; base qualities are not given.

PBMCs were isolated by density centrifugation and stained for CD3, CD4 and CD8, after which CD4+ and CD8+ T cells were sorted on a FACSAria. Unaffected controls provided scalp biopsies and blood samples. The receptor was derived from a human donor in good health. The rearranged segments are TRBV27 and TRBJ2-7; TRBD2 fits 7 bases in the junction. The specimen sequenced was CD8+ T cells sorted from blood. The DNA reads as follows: TGTGCCAGCCGGAGCGGGACTTACGAGCAGTACTTC. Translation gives CASRSGTYEQYF.